These 27 T cell receptor beta chains were sequenced from one sample in a study of cytomegalovirus exposure and HLA in healthy donors. PCR was performed using 60 Vbeta and 13 Jbeta primers. Sequencing was performed with immunoSEQ multiplex PCR; in TCRdb, only in-frame clones are kept and a portion is missing. The sample includes approximately 150,000 clones, approximately 80% of them seen just once. Sequences were obtained from PBMCs. The origin of the receptors is a woman aged 40 to 55 in good health and CMV-seropositive.

The rearrangement links TRBV10-1 to TRBJ2-1, with TRBD2 matching 11 bases. CDR3 length equals 16 residues. After removal of 5 bases from V and 8 bases from J, the junction contained 11 bases not matched to a gene. Germline CDR1 and CDR2: WNHNN and SYGVQD (reference sequence). The CDR3 coding sequence is TGCGCCAGCAGTCCTAGGGGGACTAGCGGAGTGTATGAGCAGTTCTTC. It is translated as CASSPRGTSGVYEQFF.

V is TRBV10-2 and J is TRBJ2-7; TRBD1 aligns across 9 bases. The trim removed 8 bases at V and 6 bases at J, leaving 11 bases unmatched. This CDR3 is 14 amino acids long. CDR1 is WSHSY and CDR2 is SAAADI in the germline V gene. The CDR3 loop is CASGRTGATREQYF. Written as DNA, the CDR3 is TGCGCCAGCGGACGGACAGGGGCCACGCGCGAGCAGTACTTC.

CDR3 coding DNA: TGTGCCAGCAGCTTTCCGTCGAACACTGAAGCTTTCTTT. This sequence encodes CASSFPSNTEAFF. The chain links TRBV5-6 to TRBJ1-1; D is unresolved. The CDR3 has 13 residues. V lost 2 bases, J lost 1 base, and 6 bases lay in between. CDR1 SGHDT and CDR2 YYEEEE come from the germline V gene.

In its sample, this clone was seen a few times. The J gene is TRBJ2-5, the V gene TRBV18; 9 nucleotides align to TRBD1. The V and J ends lost 4 bases and 3 bases, in that order; junction bases with no gene match: 0. The CDR3 consists of 13 residues. Germline assignment: CDR1 KGHSH and CDR2 LQKENI. The CDR3 loop reads CASSRDREETQYF. CDR3 bases: TGTGCCAGCTCACGGGACAGGGAAGAGACCCAGTACTTC.

This chain links TRBV15 with TRBJ2-5; D is possibly TRBD1 (6 bases). CDR1 LNHNV and CDR2 YYDKDF come from the germline V gene (reference sequence). Trimming shortened V by 3 bases and J by 2 bases, and 10 bases separated the two germline ends. The CDR3 runs to 14 residues. The CDR3 loop reads CATSRRQAQETQYF. The CDR3 coding sequence is TGTGCCACCAGCAGGAGACAGGCTCAAGAGACCCAGTACTTC. The complete variable domain, with remaining parts taken from reference TRBV15 and TRBJ2-5, reads DAMVIQNPRYQVTQFGKPVTLSCSQTLNHNVMYWYQQKSSQAPKLLFHYYDKDFNNEADTPDNFQSRRPNTSFCFLDIRSPGLGDTAMYLCATSRRQAQETQYFGPGTRLLVL.

V gene TRBV11-2 combines with J gene TRBJ2-7; TRBD2 aligns across 7 bases. Germline CDR1 is SGHAT and CDR2 is FQNNGV. The V segment lost 0 bases and the J segment 1 base; nucleotides outside the gene matches: 3. CDR3 length: 15 amino acids. The CDR3 DNA reads as TGTGCCAGCAGCTTAGACCTAGCGGTATCCTACGAGCAGTACTTC. Amino acids: CASSLDLAVSYEQYF.

The CDR3 DNA follows: TGTGCCAGCAGCCAAGGAGCGGGGGCCTACGAGCAGTACTTC. Encoded protein: CASSQGAGAYEQYF. The V and J genes are TRBV14 and TRBJ2-7; 8 bases line up with TRBD2. CDR1 and CDR2 from the germline V gene are SGHDN and FVKESK. Trimming at V came to 1 base and at J to 2 bases, leaving 1 base not matched to a gene. The CDR3 has 14 amino acids.

This clone was found a few times. The chain recombines TRBV5-1 with TRBJ1-3; D gene ambiguous. The V end was cut by 0 bases, the J end by 2 bases, with 9 bases between. Germline CDR1 SGHRS, CDR2 YFSETQ. The CDR3 contains 15 residues. CDR3 region: CASSLDLLAGNTIYF. CDR3 nucleotide sequence: TGCGCCAGCAGCTTGGATTTGTTAGCTGGAAACACCATATATTTT.

This chain links TRBV5-1 with TRBJ2-2, with TRBD2 identical over 9 bases. CDR1 is SGHRS, CDR2 YFSETQ, per germline. This CDR3 has 18 residues. V was pared by 0 bases and J by 5 bases, with 11 bases of the junction left unmatched. The CDR3 is CASSLDAVGSGSTGELFF. CDR3 in DNA: TGCGCCAGCAGCTTGGACGCCGTGGGTAGCGGGAGTACCGGGGAGCTGTTTTTT.

This chain connects TRBV7-2 to TRBJ2-3; D is ambiguous. The CDR3 runs to 13 residues. Germline V gene lookup returns CDR1 SGHTA and CDR2 FQGNSA. V gave up 4 bases and J gave up 3 bases, with 8 bases separating them. The CDR3 here is CASSSEATDTQYF. CDR3 DNA sequence: TGTGCCAGCAGCTCCGAAGCGACAGATACGCAGTATTTT.

This chain links TRBV10-3 with TRBJ2-1, with 8 bases identical to TRBD2. V was pared by 4 bases and J by 7 bases, with 9 bases of the junction left unmatched. The CDR3 runs to 15 residues. Looked up from germline, CDR1 is ENHRY and CDR2 is SYGVKD. The CDR3 DNA reads as TGTGCCATCAGTGGACGGGAGGGCCCTGCAAATGAGCAGTTCTTC. This codes for CAISGREGPANEQFF.

The V and J genes are TRBV4-2 and TRBJ1-4, with a weak D call TRBD1 (5 bases). The CDR3 length is 13 residues. V lost 0 bases and J 7 bases, leaving 6 bases between the germline ends. Germline V gene sequence: CDR1 LGHNA, CDR2 YNFKEQ. The CDR3 DNA sequence: TGTGCCAGCAGCCAAGATAGGGGTGAAAAACTGTTTTTT. This translates into CASSQDRGEKLFF.

The chain links TRBV28 to TRBJ2-7; 8 positions agree with TRBD2. From germline, CDR1 is MDHEN and CDR2 SYDVKM. V lost 2 bases and J lost 7; bases outside the gene matches: 10. The CDR3 has 15 residues. CDR3 region: CASSLLAGTLWEQYF. CDR3 in DNA: TGTGCCAGCAGTTTACTAGCGGGCACTTTATGGGAGCAGTACTTC. Supplemented by reference TRBV28 and TRBJ2-7, the full variable domain reads DVKVTQSSRYLVKRTGEKVFLECVQDMDHENMFWYRQDPGLGLRLIYFSYDVKMKEKGDIPEGYSVSREKKERFSLILESASTNQTSMYLCASSLLAGTLWEQYFGPGTRLTVT.

V is TRBV7-2 and J is TRBJ1-3, with 7 bases that match TRBD1. Germline CDR1 SGHTA, CDR2 FQGNSA. This CDR3 spans 16 amino acids. With V trimmed by 2 bases and J by 2 bases, 6 bases remained unmatched. The CDR3 bases are TGTGCCAGCAGCTTATTTGGCCAGGGGGCTGGAAACACCATATATTTT. The encoded protein is CASSLFGQGAGNTIYF.

This chain links TRBV27 with TRBJ1-1, with 8 bases lining up with TRBD1. This CDR3 region has 16 residues. CDR1 MNHEY and CDR2 SMNVEV come from the germline V gene (reference sequence). The V gene end was trimmed by 4 bases and the J gene end by 1 base; junction bases not matched to a gene: 8. CDR3 sequence reads: CASSSLRDRRNTEAFF. The DNA of the CDR3 is TGTGCCAGCAGTTCTCTCCGGGACAGGAGGAACACTGAAGCTTTCTTT.

This chain connects TRBV29-1 to TRBJ2-1, with 14 positions matching TRBD2. Trimming took 7 bases from V and 8 from J; bases not matched to a gene: 7. The CDR3 sequence is 14 residues long. In germline, CDR1 is SQVTM, CDR2 ANQGSEA. The CDR3 loop is CSGTGTSGSDEQFF. In DNA form, the CDR3 reads TGCAGCGGTACCGGGACTAGCGGGAGTGATGAGCAGTTCTTC.

CDR3 sequence (DNA): TGCGCCAGCAGTGAGAGGGCAACTAATGAAAAACTGTTTTTT. Translation: CASSERATNEKLFF. The V and J genes are TRBV5-1 and TRBJ1-4; no clear D gene. V was shortened by 5 bases and J by 0 bases, with 8 bases between the two germline ends. Germline loops: CDR1 SGHRS, CDR2 YFSETQ. CDR3 size: 14 residues.

This chain uses TRBV6-6 with TRBJ2-7, with D maybe TRBD2 (6 bases). CDR1 MNHNY and CDR2 SVGAGI come from the germline V gene (reference sequence). V was shortened by 6 bases and J by 7 bases, with 19 bases between the two germline ends. This CDR3 is built from 14 residues. CDR3 sequence reads: CASRGAGSRLEQYF. The CDR3 bases are TGTGCCAGCAGAGGAGCGGGCTCCCGCCTGGAGCAGTACTTC.

CDR3 amino acids: CASSPIALRGDTQYF. In DNA, the CDR3 is TGTGCCAGCAGTCCGATAGCGCTCAGGGGGGATACGCAGTATTTT. The chain employs TRBV27 and TRBJ2-3; 7 nucleotides match TRBD1. The CDR3 runs 15 residues. Germline assignment: CDR1 MNHEY and CDR2 SMNVEV (reference sequence). Trimming at V came to 5 bases and at J to 6 bases, leaving 11 bases not matched to a gene.

This clone has only one observation. V and J are TRBV2 and TRBJ2-3; 16 bases line up with TRBD2. The junction had 6 bases not matched to a gene; V was cut back by 5 bases and J by 4 bases. The germline V gene encodes CDR1 SNHLY and CDR2 FYNNEI. The CDR3 is 17 amino acids. The CDR3 here is CASSPGLAGGHADTQYF. The CDR3 DNA sequence: TGTGCCAGCAGTCCGGGACTAGCGGGAGGGCACGCAGATACGCAGTATTTT.

This clone occurred a few times. This chain connects TRBV5-8 to TRBJ2-1; 7 nucleotides line up with TRBD1. The CDR3 runs 14 residues. V lost 1 base to trimming and J lost 9 bases; unmatched junction nucleotides: 7. Germline CDR1 reads SGHTS; CDR2 reads YDEGEE. CDR3 residues: CASSLRTGPTEQFF. The CDR3 DNA reads TGTGCCAGCAGCTTGCGGACAGGCCCCACTGAGCAGTTCTTC. Full variable domain (outside the CDR3, taken from reference TRBV5-8 and TRBJ2-1): EAGVTQSPTHLIKTRGQQATLRCSPISGHTSVYWYQQALGLGLQFLLWYDEGEERNRGNFPPRFSGRQFPNYSSELNVNALELEDSALYLCASSLRTGPTEQFFGPGTRLTVL.

This clone has just one count. V usage is TRBV2 and J usage is TRBJ1-5, with a weak D call TRBD1 (5 bases). Germline CDR1 reads SNHLY; CDR2 reads FYNNEI. The CDR3 sequence is 14 residues long. The V end was cut by 3 bases, the J end by 5 bases, with 11 bases between. The CDR3 sequence is CASSEEQGDQPQHF. The CDR3, as DNA: TGTGCCAGCAGTGAGGAACAAGGGGATCAGCCCCAGCATTTT.

The chain carries TRBV19 and TRBJ2-2; D is uncertain. Trimming stripped 5 bases from V and 6 bases from J, with 7 bases between. Germline V gene data show CDR1 as LNHDA and CDR2 as SQIVND (reference sequence). The CDR3 is 12 residues long. CDR3 in amino acids: CASSPRSGELFF. The CDR3 bases are TGTGCCAGTAGTCCGCGGTCCGGGGAGCTGTTTTTT. The full variable domain, its missing parts supplied by reference TRBV19 and TRBJ2-2, is DGGITQSPKYLFRKEGQNVTLSCEQNLNHDAMYWYRQDPGQGLRLIYYSQIVNDFQKGDIAEGYSVSREKKESFPLTVTSAQKNPTAFYLCASSPRSGELFFGEGSRLTVL.

This clone occurred a few times. V usage is TRBV6-1 and J usage is TRBJ2-7, with D perhaps matching TRBD2 (6 bases). The CDR3 is 13 residues long. Trimming took 8 bases from V and 5 from J, leaving 16 bases between them. CDR1 and CDR2 (germline): MNHNS, SASEGT. CDR3: CASGRPFADEQYF. CDR3 sequence (DNA): TGTGCCAGCGGGAGGCCCTTTGCCGACGAGCAGTACTTC.

The V and J genes are TRBV18 and TRBJ2-3; D gene unclear. CDR3 length equals 15 residues. Germline V gene lookup returns CDR1 KGHSH and CDR2 LQKENI. Trimming left V 6 bases short and J 0 bases short, with 13 bases between. Here the CDR3 DNA reads TGTGCCAGCTCCAAAGAACTGTCTAGCACAGATACGCAGTATTTT. The encoded protein is CASSKELSSTDTQYF.

The genes are TRBV5-1 and TRBJ1-4, with D maybe TRBD1 (6 bases). V was pared by 0 bases and J by 8 bases, with 14 bases between. Per the germline V gene, CDR1 is SGHRS and CDR2 is YFSETQ. The CDR3 sequence is 15 residues long. CDR3 sequence: CASSLVGHRQEKLFF. The CDR3 DNA sequence: TGCGCCAGCAGCTTGGTGGGACACCGGCAGGAAAAACTGTTTTTT.

This chain connects TRBV9 to TRBJ2-1, with TRBD1 matching over 7 bases. The CDR3 consists of 15 residues. Germline V gene data show CDR1 as SGDLS and CDR2 as YYNGEE. V lost 2 bases, J lost 4 bases, and 6 bases stayed unmatched. CDR3 in DNA: TGTGCCAGCAGCGTTTGGGACAGTTCTTACAATGAGCAGTTCTTC. It translates to CASSVWDSSYNEQFF.